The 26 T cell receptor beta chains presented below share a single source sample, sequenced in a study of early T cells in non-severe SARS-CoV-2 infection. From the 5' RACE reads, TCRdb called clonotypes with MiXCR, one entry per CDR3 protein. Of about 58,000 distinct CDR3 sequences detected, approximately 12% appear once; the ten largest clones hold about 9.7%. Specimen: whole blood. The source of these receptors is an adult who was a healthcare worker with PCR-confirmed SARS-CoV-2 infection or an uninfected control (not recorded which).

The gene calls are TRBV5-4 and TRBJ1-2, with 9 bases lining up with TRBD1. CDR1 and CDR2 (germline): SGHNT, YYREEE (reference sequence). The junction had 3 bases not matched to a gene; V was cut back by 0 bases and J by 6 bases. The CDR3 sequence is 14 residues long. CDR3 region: CASSLDYRGHGYTF. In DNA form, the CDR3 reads TGTGCCAGCAGCTTGGATTACAGGGGGCATGGCTACACCTTC.

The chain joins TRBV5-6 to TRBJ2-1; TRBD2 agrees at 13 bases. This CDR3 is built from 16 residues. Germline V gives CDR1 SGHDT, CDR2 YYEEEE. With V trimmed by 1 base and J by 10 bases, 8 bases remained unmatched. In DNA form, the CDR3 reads TGTGCCAGCAGCTTGTTTGGACTAGCGGGAGTAGGAGAGCAGTTCTTC. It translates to CASSLFGLAGVGEQFF.

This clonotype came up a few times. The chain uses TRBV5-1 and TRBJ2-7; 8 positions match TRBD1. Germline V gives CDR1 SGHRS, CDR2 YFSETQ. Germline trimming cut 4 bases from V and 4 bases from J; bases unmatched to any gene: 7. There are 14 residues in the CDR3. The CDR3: CASSLTQGAYEQYF. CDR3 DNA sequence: TGCGCCAGCAGCCTAACTCAGGGGGCATACGAGCAGTACTTC.

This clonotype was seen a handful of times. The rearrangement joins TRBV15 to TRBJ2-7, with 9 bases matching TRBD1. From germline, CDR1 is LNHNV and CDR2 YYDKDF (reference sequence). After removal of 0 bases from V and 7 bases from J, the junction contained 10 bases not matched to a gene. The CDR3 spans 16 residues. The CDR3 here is CATSRDRGTGTREQYF. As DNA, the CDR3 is TGTGCCACCAGCAGAGATCGGGGGACAGGGACGAGGGAGCAGTACTTC. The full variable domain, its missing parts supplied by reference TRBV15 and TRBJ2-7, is DAMVIQNPRYQVTQFGKPVTLSCSQTLNHNVMYWYQQKSSQAPKLLFHYYDKDFNNEADTPDNFQSRRPNTSFCFLDIRSPGLGDTAMYLCATSRDRGTGTREQYFGPGTRLTVT.

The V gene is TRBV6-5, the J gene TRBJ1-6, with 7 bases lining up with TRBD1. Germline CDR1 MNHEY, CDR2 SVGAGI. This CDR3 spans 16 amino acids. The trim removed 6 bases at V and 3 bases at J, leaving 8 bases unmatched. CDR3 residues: CASSAGQSGYNSPLHF. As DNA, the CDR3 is TGTGCCAGCAGCGCGGGACAGTCGGGCTATAATTCACCCCTCCACTTT.

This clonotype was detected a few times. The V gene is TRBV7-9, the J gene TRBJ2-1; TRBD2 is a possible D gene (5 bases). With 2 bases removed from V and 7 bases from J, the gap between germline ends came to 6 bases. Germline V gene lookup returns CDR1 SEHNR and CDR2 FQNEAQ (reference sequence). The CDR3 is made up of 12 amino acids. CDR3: CASSLLANEQFF. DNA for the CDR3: TGTGCCAGCAGCTTACTAGCAAATGAGCAGTTCTTC.

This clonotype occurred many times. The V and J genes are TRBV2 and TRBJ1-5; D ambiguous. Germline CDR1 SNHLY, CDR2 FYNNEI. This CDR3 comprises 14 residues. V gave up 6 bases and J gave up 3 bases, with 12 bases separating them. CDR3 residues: CASSVGRLNQPQHF. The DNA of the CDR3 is TGTGCCAGCAGCGTCGGACGGCTCAATCAGCCCCAGCATTTT.

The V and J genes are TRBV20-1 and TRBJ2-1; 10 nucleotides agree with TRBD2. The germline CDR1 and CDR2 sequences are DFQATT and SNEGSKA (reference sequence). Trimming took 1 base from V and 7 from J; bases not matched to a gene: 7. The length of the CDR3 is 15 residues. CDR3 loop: CSARALAGGGNEQFF. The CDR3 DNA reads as TGCAGTGCTAGAGCCTTAGCGGGGGGCGGTAATGAGCAGTTCTTC.

CDR3 amino acids: CASSPQDSDQPQHF. The DNA of the CDR3 is TGTGCCAGCAGCCCCCAAGATTCGGATCAGCCCCAGCATTTT. This chain uses TRBV9 with TRBJ1-5; D is unclear. Germline lookup yields CDR1 SGDLS and CDR2 YYNGEE. The CDR3 is made up of 14 amino acids. Trimming cost V 4 bases and J 5 bases, with 13 bases left between them.

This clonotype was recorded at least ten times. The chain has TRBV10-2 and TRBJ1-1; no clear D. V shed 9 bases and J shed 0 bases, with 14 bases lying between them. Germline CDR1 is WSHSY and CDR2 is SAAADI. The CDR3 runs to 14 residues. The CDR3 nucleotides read TGCGCCAGTACGCGGAGCTCTATGAACACTGAAGCTTTCTTT. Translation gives CASTRSSMNTEAFF.

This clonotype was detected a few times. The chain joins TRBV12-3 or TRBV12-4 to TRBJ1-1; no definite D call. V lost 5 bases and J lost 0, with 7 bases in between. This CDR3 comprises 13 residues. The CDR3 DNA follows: TGTGCCAGCAGTAAAACACTGAACACTGAAGCTTTCTTT. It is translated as CASSKTLNTEAFF.

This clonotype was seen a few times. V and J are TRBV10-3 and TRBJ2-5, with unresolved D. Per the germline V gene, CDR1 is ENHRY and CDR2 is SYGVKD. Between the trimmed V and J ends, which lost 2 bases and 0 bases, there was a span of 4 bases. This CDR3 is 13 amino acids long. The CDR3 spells CAISEGHQETQYF. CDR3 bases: TGTGCCATCAGTGAGGGACACCAAGAGACCCAGTACTTC.

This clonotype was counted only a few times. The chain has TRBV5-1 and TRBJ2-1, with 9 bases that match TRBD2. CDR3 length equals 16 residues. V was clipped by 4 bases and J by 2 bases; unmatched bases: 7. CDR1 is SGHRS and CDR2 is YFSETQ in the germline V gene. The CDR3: CASSPGTSTTYNEQFF. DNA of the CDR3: TGCGCCAGCAGCCCGGGGACTAGCACCACCTACAATGAGCAGTTCTTC.

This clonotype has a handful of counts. CDR3 in amino acids: CASSAPGAEAFF. The CDR3 DNA follows: TGTGCCAGCAGCGCTCCGGGAGCTGAAGCTTTCTTT. This chain uses TRBV9 with TRBJ1-1; no clear D. The V end was cut by 3 bases, the J end by 6 bases, with 9 bases between. Germline assignment: CDR1 SGDLS and CDR2 YYNGEE. This CDR3 comprises 12 residues.

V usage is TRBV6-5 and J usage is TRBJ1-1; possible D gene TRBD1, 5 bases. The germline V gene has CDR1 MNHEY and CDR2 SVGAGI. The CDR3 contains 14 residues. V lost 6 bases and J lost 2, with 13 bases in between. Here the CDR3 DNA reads TGTGCCAGCAGAACCGGGACGGCTAACACTGAAGCTTTCTTT. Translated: CASRTGTANTEAFF.

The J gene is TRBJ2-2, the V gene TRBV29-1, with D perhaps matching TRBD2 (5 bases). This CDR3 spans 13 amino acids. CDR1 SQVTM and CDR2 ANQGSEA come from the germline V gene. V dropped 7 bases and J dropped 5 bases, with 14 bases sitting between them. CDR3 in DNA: TGCAGCGCTGGGGTGGCGGGTACCGGGGAGCTGTTTTTT. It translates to CSAGVAGTGELFF.

CDR3 coding DNA: TGTGCCAGCAGCTTGGGACGGGGGGATAATGAGCAGTTCTTC. This translates into CASSLGRGDNEQFF. The V gene is TRBV11-2, the J gene TRBJ2-1; 7 nucleotides match TRBD2. With V trimmed by 3 bases and J by 7 bases, 6 bases remained unmatched. The CDR3 spans 14 residues. Germline V gene sequence: CDR1 SGHAT, CDR2 FQNNGV.

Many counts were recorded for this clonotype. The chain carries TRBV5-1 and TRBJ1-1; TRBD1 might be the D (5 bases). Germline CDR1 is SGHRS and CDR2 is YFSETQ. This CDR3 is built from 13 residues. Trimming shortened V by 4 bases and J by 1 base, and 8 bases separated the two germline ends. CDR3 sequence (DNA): TGCGCCAGCAGCCTCAGGGCGAACACTGAAGCTTTCTTT. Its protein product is CASSLRANTEAFF.

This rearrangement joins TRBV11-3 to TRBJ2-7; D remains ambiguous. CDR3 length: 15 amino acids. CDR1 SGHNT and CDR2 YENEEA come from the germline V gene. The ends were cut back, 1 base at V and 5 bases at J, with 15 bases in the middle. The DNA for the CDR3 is TGTGCCAGCAGCTTAGCCCCCTCGACGAGTCACGAGCAGTACTTC. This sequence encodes CASSLAPSTSHEQYF.

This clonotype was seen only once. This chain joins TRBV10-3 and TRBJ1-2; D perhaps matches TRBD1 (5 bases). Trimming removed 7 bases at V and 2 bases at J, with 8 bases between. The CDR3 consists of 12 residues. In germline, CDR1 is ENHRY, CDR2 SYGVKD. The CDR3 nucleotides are TGTGCCATCACGGACACCAACTATGGCTACACCTTC. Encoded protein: CAITDTNYGYTF.

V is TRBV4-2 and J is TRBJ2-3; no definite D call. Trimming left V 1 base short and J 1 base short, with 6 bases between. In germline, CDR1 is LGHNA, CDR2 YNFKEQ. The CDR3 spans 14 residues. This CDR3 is CASSQGTRTDTQYF. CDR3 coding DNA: TGTGCCAGCAGCCAAGGCACCCGCACAGATACGCAGTATTTT.

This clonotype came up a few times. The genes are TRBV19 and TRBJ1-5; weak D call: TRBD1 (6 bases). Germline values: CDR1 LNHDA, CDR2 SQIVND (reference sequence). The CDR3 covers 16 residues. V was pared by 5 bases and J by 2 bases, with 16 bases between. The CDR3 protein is CASSFRRQVGNQPQHF. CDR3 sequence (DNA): TGTGCCAGTAGTTTCCGTAGACAGGTGGGCAATCAGCCCCAGCATTTT.

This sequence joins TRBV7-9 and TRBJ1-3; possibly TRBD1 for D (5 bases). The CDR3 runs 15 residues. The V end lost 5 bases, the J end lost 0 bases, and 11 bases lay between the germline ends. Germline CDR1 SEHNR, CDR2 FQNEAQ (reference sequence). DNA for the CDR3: TGTGCCAGCAGCCCGAACAGGATCTCTGGAAACACCATATATTTT. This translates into CASSPNRISGNTIYF.

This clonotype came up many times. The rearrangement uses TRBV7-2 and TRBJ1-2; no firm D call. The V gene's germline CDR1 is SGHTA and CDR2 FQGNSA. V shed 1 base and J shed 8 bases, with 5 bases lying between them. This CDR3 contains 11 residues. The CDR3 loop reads CASSLVRGYTF. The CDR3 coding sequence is TGTGCCAGCAGCTTAGTGAGAGGCTACACCTTC.

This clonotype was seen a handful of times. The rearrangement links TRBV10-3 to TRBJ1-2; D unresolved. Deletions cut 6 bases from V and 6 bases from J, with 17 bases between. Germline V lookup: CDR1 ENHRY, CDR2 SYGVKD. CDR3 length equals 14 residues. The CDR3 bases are TGTGCCATCAGCTCGGGTTTCTCAGCCCATGGCTACACCTTC. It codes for CAISSGFSAHGYTF.

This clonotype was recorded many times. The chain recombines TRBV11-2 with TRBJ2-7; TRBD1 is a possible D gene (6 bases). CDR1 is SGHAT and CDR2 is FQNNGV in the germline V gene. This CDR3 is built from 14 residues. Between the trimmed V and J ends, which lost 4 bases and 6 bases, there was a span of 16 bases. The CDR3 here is CASSSTGHPSEQYF. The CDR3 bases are TGTGCCAGCAGCTCGACAGGCCACCCCAGCGAGCAGTACTTC.